This T cell receptor (beta chain) was found in a study of CD4 T cells in relation to SARS-CoV-2 and coronaviruses. Overall study: The negative reference was HIV-1 Nef peptide pool or peptide-free culture.

Measured with immunoSEQ multiplex PCR; TCRdb has only the in-frame clones, and not every one. The table lists 20,000 to 25,000 clones, 55% to 80% of them singletons, with about 17% in the top ten. The CDR3 covers 12 residues. The germline V gene encodes CDR1 SGHTA and CDR2 FQGNSA. The unexposed donors gave CD4+ T cells in about 2010-2019, prior to COVID-19. CD4+ T cells were isolated from the cells after 10 days of culture. Testing used SARS-CoV-2 S/N and four cold-coronavirus spikes on unexposed-donor CD4+ T cells, cells permitting. Regarding this clone: Its target is unknown. One end of the junction does not line up with germline, which may come from a read error.

Input material: CD4+ T cells from PBMCs, cultured in vitro. The V and J genes are TRBV7-2 and TRBJ2-7, with a possible D match to TRBD1 (5 bases). This sequence originates from a human donor in good health. This chain's CDR3 is CASRKTGSGAEF. DNA of the CDR3: TGTGCCAGCAGGAAGACTGGGTCTGGGGCAGAGTTC.